The 20 T cell receptor beta chains presented below share a single source sample, sequenced in a study of early T cells in non-severe SARS-CoV-2 infection. Each CDR3 protein is one row after TCRdb ran MiXCR on the 5' RACE reads. The sample holds about 50,000 distinct CDR3 sequences; about 9.3% are singletons and the top ten take more than 13%. Sequencing was performed on whole blood. All receptors come from an adult who was a healthcare worker with PCR-confirmed SARS-CoV-2 infection or an uninfected control (not recorded which).

The chain carries TRBV9 and TRBJ1-4; 9 bases are shared with TRBD1. In germline, CDR1 is SGDLS, CDR2 YYNGEE. The junction had 7 bases not matched to a gene; V was cut back by 3 bases and J by 7 bases. The CDR3 contains 15 residues. This chain's CDR3 is CASSGTGQGVEKLFF. CDR3 bases: TGTGCCAGCAGCGGGACGGGACAGGGAGTTGAAAAACTGTTTTTT.

This chain links TRBV20-1 with TRBJ2-7; TRBD2 matches at 10 bases. This CDR3 has 14 amino acids. After removal of 3 bases from V and 2 bases from J, the junction contained 4 bases not matched to a gene. In germline, CDR1 is DFQATT, CDR2 SNEGSKA (reference sequence). CDR3 amino acids: CSARAGTSAYEQYF. Written as DNA, the CDR3 is TGCAGTGCTAGGGCCGGGACTAGCGCCTACGAGCAGTACTTC.

There are a few counts of this clonotype. The chain carries TRBV28 and TRBJ1-2; the D is unclear. CDR3 size: 14 residues. The V end was cut by 3 bases, the J end by 4 bases, with 12 bases between. The germline V gene has CDR1 MDHEN and CDR2 SYDVKM. CDR3 region: CASSFRGSGYGYTF. The CDR3 nucleotides are TGTGCCAGCAGTTTTCGGGGATCTGGCTATGGCTACACCTTC.

This clonotype was detected many times. CDR3 loop: CASSLGLREGNTIYF. Written as DNA, the CDR3 is TGTGCCAGCAGCTTGGGGCTAAGAGAAGGAAACACCATATATTTT. This chain joins TRBV5-4 and TRBJ1-3; D gene uncertain. Trimming shortened V by 0 bases and J by 4 bases, and 11 bases separated the two germline ends. The CDR3 loop spans 15 amino acids. Germline values: CDR1 SGHNT, CDR2 YYREEE (reference sequence).

The chain recombines TRBV2 with TRBJ2-3; a weak D match, TRBD1 (6 bases). Trimming pared 9 bases from V and 0 bases from J, leaving 13 bases between. Germline V gene sequence: CDR1 SNHLY, CDR2 FYNNEI. CDR3 length: 14 amino acids. The CDR3 here is CASTQDRSTDTQYF. The DNA for the CDR3 is TGTGCCAGTACCCAGGACAGAAGCACAGATACGCAGTATTTT.

Many counts were recorded for this clonotype. This rearrangement joins TRBV6-2 or TRBV6-3 to TRBJ1-1; 7 bases line up with TRBD1. The germline CDR1 and CDR2 sequences are MNHEY and SVGEGT. This CDR3 has 14 residues. V was clipped by 5 bases and J by 5 bases; unmatched bases: 8. The CDR3 is CASSPWDRRTEAFF. The CDR3 DNA is TGTGCCAGCAGTCCTTGGGACAGAAGGACTGAAGCTTTCTTT.

This clonotype came up many times. J is TRBJ1-1 and V is TRBV9; D uncertain. Germline values: CDR1 SGDLS, CDR2 YYNGEE. The CDR3 extends over 15 amino acids. Trimming took off 4 bases at V and 1 base at J, with 14 bases between the two ends. CDR3 DNA: TGTGCCAGCAGCCCCAGACAAGGGCCGAACACTGAAGCTTTCTTT. This gives the protein CASSPRQGPNTEAFF.

This clonotype was observed many times. The chain employs TRBV20-1 and TRBJ1-4, with D perhaps matching TRBD1 (5 bases). Trimming removed 2 bases from V and 5 bases from J, with 15 bases in between. The CDR3 is 15 amino acids. CDR1 and CDR2 (germline): DFQATT, SNEGSKA (reference sequence). CDR3 bases: TGCAGTGCTAGATCCCCCGGGACGGCGAATGAAAAACTGTTTTTT. Translated, it gives CSARSPGTANEKLFF.

Many counts were recorded for this clonotype. The genes are TRBV6-2 or TRBV6-3 and TRBJ2-7; weak D call: TRBD1 (5 bases). CDR1 and CDR2 (germline): MNHEY, SVGEGT. Trimming took off 5 bases at V and 6 bases at J, with 11 bases between the two ends. The CDR3 has 12 residues. As DNA, the CDR3 is TGTGCCAGCAGTAGGGAAGGGGCCGAGCAGTACTTC. Translating gives CASSREGAEQYF.

This clonotype turned up a few times. V and J are TRBV6-2 or TRBV6-3 and TRBJ2-7, with D uncertain. V lost 6 bases, J lost 0 bases, and 9 bases lay in between. Germline assignment: CDR1 MNHEY and CDR2 SVGEGT. The CDR3 has 13 residues. The CDR3 bases are TGTGCCAGCAGAATCTCGGGCTCCTACGAGCAGTACTTC. It encodes CASRISGSYEQYF.

This clonotype has ten or more counts. The chain links TRBV6-6 to TRBJ1-1; 11 bases fit TRBD1. V trimming: 5 bases; J trimming: 0 bases; junction bases outside the gene matches: 11. From germline, CDR1 is MNHNY and CDR2 SVGAGI (reference sequence). This CDR3 has 18 residues. CDR3 nucleotide sequence: TGTGCCAGCAGTCCTTTCGGACAGGGGGCCCTAATGAACACTGAAGCTTTCTTT. Amino acid sequence: CASSPFGQGALMNTEAFF.

This clonotype appeared many times. The chain links TRBV12-3 or TRBV12-4 to TRBJ2-7, with D perhaps matching TRBD1 (5 bases). This CDR3 region has 14 residues. Trimming removed 1 base from V and 6 bases from J, with 13 bases in between. The CDR3, as DNA: TGTGCCAGCAGTTTAGTGGGCAGGGTCGCCGAGCAGTACTTC. This translates into CASSLVGRVAEQYF.

This clonotype has at least ten counts. The chain is built from TRBV10-3 and TRBJ1-1; D not resolved. Trimming removed 4 bases at V and 4 bases at J, with 4 bases between. The length of the CDR3 is 11 residues. Germline CDR1 and CDR2: ENHRY and SYGVKD. The CDR3 here is CAISVGTEAFF. The CDR3 nucleotides are TGTGCCATCAGTGTTGGCACTGAAGCTTTCTTT.

This sequence joins TRBV5-4 and TRBJ2-7; maybe TRBD1 (6 bases). V was pared by 4 bases and J by 6 bases, with 26 bases between. Per the germline V gene, CDR1 is SGHNT and CDR2 is YYREEE (reference sequence). There are 17 residues in the CDR3. Written as DNA, the CDR3 is TGTGCCAGCAGCCCTGGGGCTCAACAGGGATTCCGACGCGAGCAGTACTTC. This gives the protein CASSPGAQQGFRREQYF.

V is TRBV18 and J is TRBJ2-7, with 8 positions matching TRBD2. The CDR3 is made up of 15 amino acids. The germline CDR1 and CDR2 sequences are KGHSH and LQKENI. After removal of 2 bases from V and 3 bases from J, the junction contained 6 bases not matched to a gene. CDR3 sequence: CASSPKGLGNYEQYF. CDR3 DNA sequence: TGTGCCAGCTCACCAAAGGGACTAGGGAACTACGAGCAGTACTTC.

This clonotype was counted ten times or more. The J gene is TRBJ2-7, the V gene TRBV12-3 or TRBV12-4; 13 positions agree with TRBD2. The V gene end was trimmed by 5 bases and the J gene end by 9 bases; junction bases not matched to a gene: 10. This CDR3 has 15 amino acids. The CDR3 protein is CASSPRTSGSSAQYF. CDR3 DNA sequence: TGTGCCAGCAGTCCCCGGACTAGCGGGAGCTCCGCGCAGTACTTC.

This clonotype was counted between two and nine times. The rearrangement joins TRBV29-1 to TRBJ1-4; 10 nucleotides line up with TRBD1. Germline CDR1 is SQVTM and CDR2 is ANQGSEA. V was pared by 7 bases and J by 4 bases, with 3 bases of the junction left unmatched. The CDR3 spans 13 residues. The CDR3 DNA reads TGCAGCGCAAGGGACAGGGGTAATGAAAAACTGTTTTTT. It is translated as CSARDRGNEKLFF.

This chain connects TRBV7-2 to TRBJ2-7; TRBD2 might be the D (6 bases). Trimming stripped 5 bases from V and 1 base from J, with 18 bases between. Germline CDR1 and CDR2: SGHTA and FQGNSA. The CDR3 has 16 amino acids. The CDR3 protein is CASSRGASALSYEQYF. The CDR3 DNA reads TGTGCCAGCAGCCGAGGGGCTAGCGCTTTGTCCTACGAGCAGTACTTC.

This clonotype showed up just a few times. This chain joins TRBV6-2 or TRBV6-3 and TRBJ2-3; 9 bases align to TRBD2. The germline V gene has CDR1 MNHEY and CDR2 SVGEGT. V shed 2 bases, J shed 2 bases, and the junction held 5 bases outside the gene matches. This CDR3 is 16 amino acids long. CDR3 sequence reads: CASSYALAGDTDTQYF. The CDR3 DNA sequence: TGTGCCAGCAGTTACGCACTAGCGGGTGACACAGATACGCAGTATTTT.

This chain uses TRBV11-2 with TRBJ2-2, with 7 bases identical to TRBD1. CDR1 is SGHAT, CDR2 FQNNGV, per germline. Trimming cost V 1 base and J 2 bases; bases outside gene matches: 4. This CDR3 spans 16 amino acids. CDR3 sequence: CASSLGTGVNTGELFF. The CDR3 DNA reads TGTGCCAGCAGCTTAGGTACAGGGGTAAACACCGGGGAGCTGTTTTTT.